Shown below are 5 T cell receptor beta chains from a single sample sequenced in a study of T-cell memory formation after mild COVID-19. TCRdb re-called the 5' RACE reads through MiXCR, storing one row per CDR3 protein. The sample lists some 290,000 distinct CDR3 sequences, 15% to 20% seen once, with roughly 25% in the top ten. Sequenced material: PBMCs or a T cell subset sorted from them (not recorded which). These receptors were collected from a man aged 18 to 35 who had mild COVID-19 (a few samples of this study predate the infection). Cell type and time point are not known.

The rearrangement joins TRBV7-6 to TRBJ2-7; TRBD1 agrees at 8 bases. The CDR3 has 17 residues. With 1 base clipped from V and 7 bases from J, the junction kept 15 bases outside the gene matches. In germline, CDR1 is SGHVS, CDR2 FNYEAQ. The CDR3 sequence: CASSLGPSGQGAGEQYF. Here the CDR3 DNA reads TGTGCCAGCAGCTTAGGCCCCAGTGGGCAGGGGGCCGGGGAGCAGTACTTC.

V is TRBV6-2 or TRBV6-3 and J is TRBJ1-6, with 9 bases fitting TRBD1. The ends lost 6 bases at V and 11 bases at J; junction bases unmatched: 11. Germline values: CDR1 MNHEY, CDR2 SVGEGT. The CDR3 is made up of 15 amino acids. The DNA for the CDR3 is TGTGCCAGCAGAGGCACCGGGACAGGGTCCCCACCCCTCCACTTT. Translating it yields CASRGTGTGSPPLHF.

This clonotype was detected ten times or more. The chain employs TRBV9 and TRBJ1-4; no clear D. Deletions cut 4 bases from V and 12 bases from J, with 16 bases between. Germline CDR1 and CDR2: SGDLS and YYNGEE. The CDR3 totals 13 residues. Here the CDR3 reads CASSKGRGTELFF. The CDR3 coding sequence is TGTGCCAGCAGCAAAGGCCGCGGTACCGAACTGTTTTTT.

This clonotype came up a few times. V gene TRBV20-1 combines with J gene TRBJ2-3; tentatively, D is TRBD2 (7 bases). This CDR3 contains 13 residues. CDR1 and CDR2 (germline): DFQATT, SNEGSKA (reference sequence). Trimming took 7 bases from V and 2 from J, leaving 13 bases between them. The CDR3 coding sequence is TGCAGTGATATGGGGGGGGCCACAGATACGCAGTATTTT. This sequence encodes CSDMGGATDTQYF.

This chain links TRBV30 with TRBJ1-5, with D unclear. V was trimmed by 2 bases and J by 1 base, leaving 6 bases between them. CDR1 and CDR2 (germline): GTSNPN, SVGIG (reference sequence). The CDR3 covers 13 residues. The CDR3 sequence is CAWSSGSNQPQHF. CDR3 bases: TGTGCCTGGAGTTCGGGCAGCAATCAGCCCCAGCATTTT.